This TCR beta chain is drawn from a study of cytomegalovirus exposure and HLA in healthy donors. The germline CDR1 and CDR2 sequences are SGHTA and FQGTGA. V lost 5 bases and J lost 2, with 11 bases in between. This CDR3 is built from 14 residues. Comment on this clone: Its cognate antigen is unknown.

60 Vbeta and 13 Jbeta primers were used in PCR. Clones were sequenced by immunoSEQ multiplex PCR, and TCRdb holds only the in-frame ones, with some missing. The sample holds approximately 110,000 clones; roughly 74% are singletons and the top ten take 3.6%. Regarding the study as a whole: A cluster of highly shared sequence variants was likely a sequencing artifact. A previous analysis found most TCR beta V segments productive roughly 87% or roughly 30% of the time. Later genetic work tied a missense DCLRE1C variant to beta-chain V and J trimming. The study flagged about 150 TCR beta chains as cytomegalovirus-associated.

Sequenced sample: PBMCs. The receptor comes from a man aged 40-55 years in good health and CMV-seronegative. V is TRBV7-3 and J is TRBJ2-3, with D perhaps TRBD2 (5 bases). The CDR3, as DNA: TGTGCCAGCAGCCCCCGGGGTGACACAGATACGCAGTATTTT. This codes for CASSPRGDTDTQYF. The whole variable domain, remainder taken from reference TRBV7-3 and TRBJ2-3, is GAGVSQTPSNKVTEKGKYVELRCDPISGHTALYWYRQSLGQGPEFLIYFQGTGAADDSGLPNDRFFAVRPEGSVSTLKIQRTERGDSAVYLCASSPRGDTDTQYFGPGTRLTVL.